The 9 T cell receptor beta chains reported below all come from one sample, sequenced in a study of T-cell memory formation after mild COVID-19. TCRdb reanalysed the 5' RACE reads using MiXCR and keeps one entry per CDR3 protein. The data show roughly 400,000 distinct CDR3 sequences, 15% to 20% seen once. Material: PBMCs or a T cell subset sorted from them (not recorded which). All receptors derive from a man younger than 30 who had mild COVID-19 (a few samples of this study predate the infection). Cell type and time point are not known.

This clonotype occurred a few times. For the CDR3, the DNA is TGCGCCAGCAGCTTGGTGCGGGGGCTACAAGAGACCCAGTACTTC. It translates to CASSLVRGLQETQYF. This sequence joins TRBV5-1 and TRBJ2-5; weak D call: TRBD2 (7 bases). V was trimmed by 0 bases and J by 2 bases, leaving 11 bases between them. Germline V CDR1 and CDR2: SGHRS, YFSETQ. This CDR3 contains 15 residues. Together with reference TRBV5-1 and TRBJ2-5, the CDR3 gives the full variable domain: KAGVTQTPRYLIKTRGQQVTLSCSPISGHRSVSWYQQTPGQGLQFLFEYFSETQRNKGNFPGRFSGRQFSNSRSEMNVSTLELGDSALYLCASSLVRGLQETQYFGPGTRLLVL.

The CDR3 DNA follows: TGTGCCAGCAGCCAAGAATCGACAGGGGAAGAGACCCAGTACTTC. It translates to CASSQESTGEETQYF. This chain uses TRBV3-1 with TRBJ2-5, with 8 bases aligning to TRBD1. Germline V lookup: CDR1 LGHDT, CDR2 YNNKEL (reference sequence). CDR3 length equals 15 residues. V trimming: 0 bases; J trimming: 3 bases; junction bases outside the gene matches: 3.

This clonotype has just a few counts. The chain uses TRBV7-2 and TRBJ2-3; D unclear. CDR1 is SGHTA and CDR2 is FQGNSA in the germline V gene. Deletions cut 5 bases from V and 3 bases from J, with 6 bases between. This CDR3 comprises 12 residues. CDR3 nucleotide sequence: TGTGCCAGCAGCATACCAACAGATACGCAGTATTTT. As protein: CASSIPTDTQYF. Full variable domain (remainder filled in from reference TRBV7-2 and TRBJ2-3): GAGVSQSPSNKVTEKGKDVELRCDPISGHTALYWYRQSLGQGLEFLIYFQGNSAPDKSGLPSDRFSAERTGGSVSTLTIQRTQQEDSAVYLCASSIPTDTQYFGPGTRLTVL.

The V and J genes are TRBV4-2 and TRBJ2-3; TRBD2 is a possible D gene (5 bases). Germline V gene lookup returns CDR1 LGHNA and CDR2 YNFKEQ. The CDR3 runs to 19 residues. V gave up 4 bases and J gave up 1 base, with 24 bases separating them. The CDR3 region has the DNA TGTGCCAGCAGCCGACACATGATTACTAGAAGCACTCGCACAGATACGCAGTATTTT. It codes for CASSRHMITRSTRTDTQYF.

The chain combines TRBV18 with TRBJ2-3, with 7 nucleotides matching TRBD1. CDR3 length equals 17 residues. The germline gives CDR1 KGHSH, CDR2 LQKENI. The trim removed 0 bases at V and 4 bases at J, leaving 10 bases unmatched. In nucleotides, the CDR3 is TGTGCCAGCTCACCACCCCGACAGGGTCCCGTTGCAGATACGCAGTATTTT. This translates into CASSPPRQGPVADTQYF.

This clonotype was seen at least ten times. This sequence joins TRBV12-3 or TRBV12-4 and TRBJ1-1; D unresolved. V was cut by 3 bases and J by 5 bases, with 10 bases left in between. The CDR3 covers 13 residues. The CDR3 reads CASSLEVMTEAFF. The CDR3 DNA reads TGTGCCAGCAGTTTGGAGGTTATGACTGAAGCTTTCTTT.

This clonotype was recorded at least ten times. The chain couples TRBV5-1 to TRBJ2-3; TRBD1 matches at 8 bases. CDR3 length: 14 residues. J was trimmed by 5 bases and V by 9 bases; bases with no gene match: 11. The V gene's germline CDR1 is SGHRS and CDR2 YFSETQ. The CDR3 DNA follows: TGCGCCACCACCCAGGGGGCGAAGGGAGATACGCAGTATTTT. This translates into CATTQGAKGDTQYF. Full variable domain (rest looked up from reference TRBV5-1 and TRBJ2-3): KAGVTQTPRYLIKTRGQQVTLSCSPISGHRSVSWYQQTPGQGLQFLFEYFSETQRNKGNFPGRFSGRQFSNSRSEMNVSTLELGDSALYLCATTQGAKGDTQYFGPGTRLTVL.

This clonotype was picked up many times. The chain employs TRBV5-6 and TRBJ2-7; D perhaps matches TRBD1 (6 bases). The CDR3 is 15 residues long. Trimming stripped 3 bases from V and 2 bases from J, with 15 bases between. Germline V gives CDR1 SGHDT, CDR2 YYEEEE. CDR3 sequence reads: CASSSLSGDTYEQYF. In DNA, the CDR3 is TGTGCCAGCAGCTCGCTCTCCGGGGACACCTACGAGCAGTACTTC.

This clonotype occurred a few times. The V and J genes are TRBV29-1 and TRBJ2-5; 7 bases align to TRBD1. J gave up 4 bases and V 7 bases, and 6 bases lay outside the gene matches. CDR1 is SQVTM, CDR2 ANQGSEA, per germline. The CDR3 is 12 amino acids. The CDR3 here is CSAHRGSETQYF. The CDR3 DNA sequence: TGCAGCGCTCACAGGGGTTCAGAGACCCAGTACTTC.